This T cell receptor (beta chain) was recorded in a study of T cell repertoires in cytomegalovirus infection. At the level of the study: Public TCR beta signatures indicated both CMV infection and matching HLA type.

TCRdb reprocessed the reads with MiXCR, giving one entry per CDR3 protein. Of approximately 550,000 distinct CDR3 sequences listed, approximately 15% are singletons. The CDR3 loop spans 16 amino acids. The V and J ends lost 0 bases and 0 bases respectively, with 13 bases between them. The V gene's germline CDR1 is SGDLS and CDR2 YYNGEE. Study-wide results and limits: HLA-C-restricted CMV clonotypes gave the most frequent clonotype in two of eight donors.

A word on this clonotype: What it recognizes is unknown.

The receptor's source is a human donor in good health (CMV status not recorded). Some clones in this sample may be carry-over from other donors' samples. The material sequenced was CD8+ T cells from PBMCs. V usage is TRBV9 and J usage is TRBJ2-7, with D perhaps given as TRBD1 or TRBD2 (5 bases each). The CDR3 region has the DNA TGTGCCAGCAGCGTAGATAGGGACGCCAGCTCCTACGAGCAGTACTTC. It codes for CASSVDRDASSYEQYF.